A single sample is the source of the 10 T cell receptor beta chains below, sequenced in a study of cytomegalovirus exposure and HLA in healthy donors. The PCR had 60 Vbeta and 13 Jbeta primers. Measured with immunoSEQ multiplex PCR; TCRdb has only the in-frame clones, and not every one. The data show about 80,000 clones, approximately 75% seen once. The sequencing sample was made of PBMCs. Source of these receptors: a woman in her thirties or forties in good health and CMV-seronegative.

The chain uses TRBV6-5 and TRBJ1-4, with D possibly being TRBD1 (5 bases). Germline CDR1 MNHEY, CDR2 SVGAGI. The ends were cut back, 0 bases at V and 10 bases at J, with 15 bases in the middle. The CDR3 has 15 amino acids. The CDR3 bases are TGTGCCAGCAGTTACTCGAACCCCCAGGGCGGAAAACTGTTTTTT. Encoded protein: CASSYSNPQGGKLFF.

The chain recombines TRBV5-4 with TRBJ1-4, with 9 bases identical to TRBD1. Germline assignment: CDR1 SGHNT and CDR2 YYREEE (reference sequence). The CDR3 sequence is 16 residues long. With V trimmed by 4 bases and J by 1 base, 5 bases remained unmatched. The CDR3 DNA reads as TGTGCCAGCAGCACGGGACAGGGCTTAACTAATGAAAAACTGTTTTTT. Translation: CASSTGQGLTNEKLFF.

The chain couples TRBV29-1 to TRBJ2-5, with D hard to call. With the DNA end fitting TRBJ2-7 better, the J assignment may be wrong. CDR3 length equals 13 residues. CDR1 is SQVTM, CDR2 ANQGSEA, per germline. This CDR3 reads CSVEVLRLGEQYF. The CDR3 DNA follows: TGCAGCGTTGAAGTCCTACGACTTGGCGAGCAGTACTTC.

DNA of the CDR3: TGTGCCAGCAGCCAGCGTCGGGACAGAGCTGGAAACACCATATATTTT. This gives the protein CASSQRRDRAGNTIYF. J is TRBJ1-3 and V is TRBV14, with TRBD1 matching 7 bases. Germline V CDR1 and CDR2: SGHDN, FVKESK. V gave up 3 bases and J gave up 2 bases; unmatched junction bases: 7. The CDR3 is 16 amino acids.

On this clone itself: At one end the junction does not follow the germline gene, possibly because of a read error. The chain uses TRBV7-7 and TRBJ2-1; tentatively, D is TRBD2 (6 bases). CDR3 size: 16 residues. Germline values: CDR1 SSHAT, CDR2 FNYEAQ (reference sequence). CDR3 residues: CASSLAVGGAYNEQFF. The CDR3 DNA is TGTGCTAGCAGCTTAGCGGTGGGGGGAGCCTACAATGAGCAGTTCTTC.

This sequence joins TRBV29-1 and TRBJ2-5; TRBD2 agrees at 7 bases. Trimming removed 3 bases from V and 9 bases from J; junction bases left unmatched: 4. The CDR3 extends over 11 amino acids. The germline V gene encodes CDR1 SQVTM and CDR2 ANQGSEA. The CDR3 DNA reads as TGCAGCGTTGAGTGGGGAGGGGCCCAGTACTTC. Protein product: CSVEWGGAQYF.

In this sample, this clone turned up once. The V call is TRBV7-6, the J call TRBJ1-6; no firm D call. The length of the CDR3 is 14 residues. Trimming removed 4 bases from V and 7 bases from J, with 11 bases in between. Germline V CDR1 and CDR2: SGHVS, FNYEAQ. CDR3 sequence: CASSYTGKNSPLHF. CDR3 DNA sequence: TGTGCCAGCAGCTACACCGGGAAAAATTCACCCCTCCACTTT.

This rearrangement joins TRBV7-2 to TRBJ2-3, with TRBD1 identical over 10 bases. Trimming at V came to 0 bases and at J to 3 bases, leaving 3 bases not matched to a gene. CDR3 length equals 16 residues. Germline CDR1 is SGHTA and CDR2 is FQGNSA. CDR3 residues: CASSLAGTGVTDTQYF. CDR3 coding DNA: TGTGCCAGCAGCTTAGCGGGGACAGGGGTGACAGATACGCAGTATTTT.

The chain uses TRBV28 and TRBJ1-1, with D unclear. Germline V lookup: CDR1 MDHEN, CDR2 SYDVKM. V lost 4 bases to trimming and J lost 3 bases, with 3 bases between them. The CDR3 runs to 11 residues. The CDR3 is CASSSDTEAFF. The CDR3 region has the DNA TGTGCCAGCAGTTCCGACACTGAAGCTTTCTTT.

This chain joins TRBV7-6 and TRBJ1-1; the match to TRBD1 covers 8 bases. Germline V gene sequence: CDR1 SGHVS, CDR2 FNYEAQ. The CDR3 contains 16 residues. The V gene end was trimmed by 5 bases and the J gene end by 2 bases; junction bases not matched to a gene: 10. CDR3 protein: CASSVGGTGRNTEAFF. The DNA for the CDR3 is TGTGCCAGCAGCGTGGGAGGGACAGGCAGAAACACTGAAGCTTTCTTT.